This TCR beta chain was captured by sequencing in a study of T cell repertoires in cytomegalovirus infection. Germline CDR1 MNHNY, CDR2 SVGAGI (reference sequence). The length of the CDR3 is 13 residues. V was pared by 6 bases and J by 7 bases, with 6 bases of the junction left unmatched. Each CDR3 protein is one row after TCRdb ran MiXCR on the reads. Seen here are hundreds of thousands of distinct CDR3 sequences, 33% observed once, and the top ten hold about 18%. On this clonotype itself: Its cognate antigen is unknown.

This receptor was identified in a human donor in good health (CMV status not recorded). Some clones in this sample may be carry-over from other donors' samples. The sample here was cultured PBMCs, taken from culture after CMV antigen stimulation. V and J are TRBV6-6 and TRBJ1-1; TRBD1 agrees at 9 bases. CDR3 amino acids: CASRGGQGGEAFF. The CDR3 DNA is TGTGCCAGCAGGGGGGGACAGGGAGGTGAAGCTTTCTTT.